The following is a T cell receptor (beta chain) sequence with its context. It lacks a known antigen. No much larger clone exists at a distance of one base, and base qualities are not known. The data are from a study of cytomegalovirus exposure and HLA in healthy donors (dated by TCRdb to about 2017). Regarding the complete study: In an earlier analysis of around 540 of the donors, approximately 260 Gb of sequence data and some 120 million unique TCR beta sequences from 180 million or so T cells were reported. An early release covering roughly 580 HLA-typed donors comprised approximately 290 gigabases of sequencing data and around 80 million unique TCR sequences. The genetic ancestry cluster associated with self-reported Caucasian donors included 81% of the roughly 360 genotyped donors. The study aimed to test whether signatures of past pathogen exposure could be identified by cataloging public T cell receptors. The study profiled the T cell repertoires of 500 to 800 subjects by immunosequencing and related them to cytomegalovirus serostatus. In addition to the first cohort of roughly 700 subjects, a separate validation cohort of approximately 130 different subjects was used. To predict cytomegalovirus infection status, the study combined high-throughput TCR immunosequencing, statistical association of individual TCRs with disease status, and machine learning. In a later analysis, previously published TCR beta repertoires from 500 to 750 donors were re-analyzed and high-resolution HLA genotyping was added so that TCR occurrence patterns could be studied. Rather than drawing on any new phenotypic data, the later analysis identified candidate immune exposures from TCR beta sequences and the way those sequences occurred across donors. To decide whether each TCR beta V gene segment behaved as functional or pseudogenic, an earlier analysis of 587 of the donors relied on high-throughput TCR beta sequencing. Alongside the repertoire data, information on donor age, sex, ethnicity and CMV serostatus was compiled. A later genetic analysis took genome-wide SNP genotypes for about three fifths of the 666 donors and used that subset as a discovery cohort. Every discovery cohort repertoire had been produced on one sequencing platform. HLA typing covered class I and class II loci at four-digit resolution. Typing coverage differed by locus: A, B, C, DRB1 and DQB1 were typed in roughly 620-630 donors, DQA1 in about 510, DPA1 in some 570, and DPB1 in 400 to 480. Several DR-DQ haplotypes were treated as single units for association and clustering because of strong linkage in the cohort. Among 350 to 400 genotyped donors of the cohort, an average of roughly 240,000 unique TCR beta nucleotide sequences were sequenced per donor, roughly 20% of them non-productive.

Overall study outcomes, separate from this receptor: Presence/absence analyses assumed roughly uniform sequencing depth across donors, an assumption that may not hold. The earlier analysis of some 560 of the donors excluded around 17 rarely observed V segments, including chromosome 9 orphons, because counts were too low. According to the authors, the approach could potentially be generalized to other disease states and immunological phenotypes. In a later analysis, most CMV-associated TCR beta chains were found to appear HLA-restricted, with HLA associations seemingly driven largely by CMV exposure. In a later genetic analysis, a missense DCLRE1C variant was associated with V-gene and J-gene trimming of TCR beta chains, and the association was replicated in an independent cohort. The 87-base-pair reads could not distinguish some IMGT-functional V segments, including TRBV6-2 and TRBV6-3, so those segments were excluded. The classifier was reported to diagnose cytomegalovirus status with high specificity and sensitivity in both the original and validation cohorts. Compared with the approximately 670-donor mean, donors in an Asian-associated ancestry cluster had fewer N-insertions in productive TCRs, according to a later genetic analysis. The sequencing pipeline was judged likely to have produced a cluster of highly shared sequence variants as a technical artifact. In vitro tests confirmed that a few of the cytomegalovirus-associated TCR beta chains recognize cytomegalovirus antigens. Correlated functional status among segregating V segments might be attributable to linkage disequilibrium, but an unknown experimental factor could not be ruled out. A later analysis reported that several top co-occurrence clusters appeared linked to parvovirus B19, influenza, CMV and Epstein-Barr virus. Compared with equally common non-associated chains, HLA-associated TCR beta chains in a later analysis were more clonally expanded and had lower generation probabilities. CMV serostatus was the only immune exposure information available for the cohort. A later analysis found that TCR association rates varied across HLA loci, with DRB1 alleles showing the most associated TCRs and HLA-C alleles the fewest. Broadly in line with IMGT annotations, most TCR beta V segments showed up in productive rearrangements about 87% or about 30% of the time in an earlier analysis of about 500 of the donors. Most TCR sequences were seen in very few donors, while some public TCRs were found in many individuals. A later analysis associated 16,951 TCR beta sequences with specific HLA alleles at a false discovery rate of 0.05. The study gave a list of about 160 TCR beta chains associated with cytomegalovirus. Because HLA typing was missing for some donors at each locus, association tests included only the typed subset. Strong co-occurrence of HLA alleles, especially DR and DQ, made assigning TCR associations to individual alleles difficult. A further reported finding was that TCR beta sequences accurately predicted the HLA-A and HLA-B alleles for most subjects in the first cohort. In this cohort, only TCR beta chains were sequenced, and detectable features were limited by the absence of alpha or paired-chain data.

CDR1 and CDR2 were assigned from the germline V gene (reference sequence) as LNHDA and SQIVND. The CDR3 runs 14 amino acids, cysteine and phenylalanine included. CDR3 DNA only is kept here, 42 bases in frame from base 1. V trim: 5 bases; J trim: 0 bases; unmatched bases: 2. The library was made by the immunoSEQ multiplex PCR assay. For the multiplex PCR, a mixture combining 60 forward primers for TCR Vbeta segments and 13 reverse primers for TCR Jbeta segments was used. The CDR3 region of rearranged TCR beta genes was amplified from genomic DNA by a multiplex PCR assay. Amplified TCR beta libraries were sequenced as 87-base-pair reads on the Illumina HiSeq System. From the authors' description of their analysis: Across the 670 or so repertoires, a later analysis counted 78 million or so unique TCR beta chains, around 10 million of which were shared by at least two donors. To remove PCR and sequencing errors, raw reads were error-corrected and collapsed into unique sequences using a nearest-neighbor algorithm that merged closely related sequences. To assign V, D and J gene segments, CDR3 sequences were aligned to IMGT reference sequences. For a sequence to be retained, a match of at least six nucleotides to both a V gene segment and a J gene segment was required. A rearrangement was called productive if the CDR3 had no stop codons and remained in frame with V and J, and every other rearrangement was called non-productive. CDR3 was defined according to IMGT convention as the region running from the second conserved V-encoded cysteine to the conserved J-encoded phenylalanine. Sequences without an unambiguous match to a single V gene segment were excluded from the earlier analysis of several hundred of the donors. An earlier analysis of several hundred of the donors called V segments functional above 56.7% productive rearrangements and segregating when the between-donor standard deviation exceeded 5%. A statistical classification framework was built for diagnosing cytomegalovirus status from the catalog of TCR beta chain sequences. In a later analysis, V and J genes were assigned by comparing TCR nucleotide sequences against IMGT/GENE-DB human TR gene sequences. In a later analysis, CDR3 sequences and most-parsimonious VDJ recombination scenarios were assigned using the TCRdist pipeline. In a later analysis, each TCR beta chain was defined by its CDR3 amino acid sequence together with its V-gene family, and reads lacking a unique V-gene family were excluded. As a way to deal with suspected cross-contamination and a sequencing artifact, a later analysis dropped more than 500 nucleotide sequences that were highly shared and had low generation probability. In a later analysis, a clonal expansion index for each public chain was calculated from normalized within-repertoire ranks of inferred template counts. Generation probabilities in a later analysis came from a VDJ recombination model fitted to out-of-frame rearrangements, and those results were checked against IGoR. Hypergeometric tests were used in a later analysis to score TCR-TCR, TCR-HLA and TCR-CMV co-occurrence, with a repertoire-size bias correction applied to the TCR pairs. A later analysis estimated false discovery rates by permuting HLA or CMV assignments 20 times. In a later analysis, co-occurring TCRs were grouped using DBSCAN, and TCRdist sequence similarity was added for clustering within HLA-allele-positive subsets. Repertoires with fewer than 30,000 or more than 120,000 public chains were left out of co-occurrence clustering, as were a few repertoires with anomalous nucleotide sharing. The source is immuneACCESS, and TCRdb retained only in-frame sequences with V and J called. Part of the clones is not carried over; for the studies checked, unresolved V genes explain less than half of this, and the remainder is unexplained. V and J calls and clone size are those listed in that table; D and trimming were worked out from the DNA. The sample table records around 160,000 clones; about 75% of these occur just once. The leading ten clones occupy roughly 5% of the sample.

The cohort was made up of 500 to 850 healthy bone marrow donors. At the time of sampling, all cohort members were nominally healthy, though unrecorded immune exposures were likely present. The donor tested CMV seronegative and was one of the 352 seronegative cohort members. A peripheral blood sample was provided by each donor, and peripheral blood mononuclear cells were used for TCR beta sequencing. The Qiagen DNeasy Blood Extraction Kit was used to extract genomic DNA from the blood cell samples. The chain is assembled from TRBV19 and TRBJ1-2, and TRBD1 aligns with 8 junction nucleotides. What was sequenced was PBMCs. This receptor was taken from a male donor in good health and CMV-seronegative. The CDR3 region reads CASSGTGANYGYTF. The nucleotide sequence reads TGTGCCAGTAGTGGGACAGGTGCTAACTATGGCTACACCTTC.